A single sample is the source of the 25 T cell receptor beta chains below, sequenced in a study of cytomegalovirus exposure and HLA in healthy donors. The PCR employed 60 Vbeta primers together with 13 Jbeta primers. Libraries were prepared by immunoSEQ multiplex PCR; TCRdb keeps only in-frame clonotypes and omits some of them. The sample totals about 40,000 clones; its top ten clones hold more than 5.5%. The sample was PBMCs. The source is a man between 25 and 39 years old in good health and CMV-seronegative.

The rearrangement links TRBV25-1 to TRBJ1-1, with a weak D call TRBD1 (6 bases). The CDR3 is 12 amino acids. Germline lookup yields CDR1 MGHDK and CDR2 SYGVNS. Trimming removed 5 bases at V and 8 bases at J, with 12 bases between. This chain's CDR3 is CASSSWTAEAFF. The CDR3 DNA follows: TGTGCCAGCAGTTCCTGGACAGCAGAAGCTTTCTTT.

Turning to this clone: At one end the junction does not follow the germline gene, possibly because of a read error. The chain uses TRBV11-3 and TRBJ2-1, with D possibly being TRBD2 (5 bases). CDR3 size: 15 residues. In germline, CDR1 is SGHNT, CDR2 YENEEA. For the CDR3, the DNA is TGTGCCAGCAGCTTCAGCGGCAGCTCCGACAATGAGCAGTTCTTC. It translates to CASSFSGSSDNEQFF.

The chain has TRBV7-8 and TRBJ2-5; TRBD2 agrees at 11 bases. V dropped 4 bases and J dropped 5; count of bases not matched to a gene: 6. CDR3 length equals 15 residues. The germline CDR1 and CDR2 sequences are SGHVS and FQNEAQ. CDR3 sequence: CASSSYSGRAETQYF. The CDR3 DNA follows: TGTGCCAGCAGCTCTTATAGCGGGAGGGCCGAGACCCAGTACTTC.

The gene calls are TRBV5-4 and TRBJ1-2; D is possibly TRBD1 (5 bases). Germline V gene sequence: CDR1 SGHNT, CDR2 YYREEE (reference sequence). Trimming stripped 2 bases from V and 7 bases from J, with 12 bases between. The CDR3 consists of 13 residues. The CDR3 is CASSFERGGGYTF. CDR3 coding DNA: TGTGCCAGCAGCTTTGAACGGGGGGGTGGCTACACCTTC.

The rearrangement uses TRBV25-1 and TRBJ2-7; D is unresolved. V was cut by 1 base and J by 5 bases, with 3 bases left in between. This CDR3 is built from 11 residues. The germline gives CDR1 MGHDK, CDR2 SYGVNS. CDR3 protein: CASSEWHEQYF. The CDR3 nucleotides are TGTGCCAGCAGTGAATGGCACGAGCAGTACTTC.

The chain uses TRBV4-2 and TRBJ2-2; TRBD2 is a possible D gene (5 bases). This CDR3 region has 15 residues. CDR1 is LGHNA and CDR2 is YNFKEQ in the germline V gene. The ends were cut back, 0 bases at V and 8 bases at J, with 13 bases in the middle. DNA of the CDR3: TGTGCCAGCAGCCAAGATTTATTGGGAGCTGGGGAGCTGTTTTTT. Encoded protein: CASSQDLLGAGELFF.

The chain has TRBV5-1 and TRBJ1-1; D possibly corresponds to TRBD1 (6 bases). V lost 4 bases and J lost 0, with 13 bases in between. The CDR3 is made up of 15 amino acids. Germline V gene data show CDR1 as SGHRS and CDR2 as YFSETQ. CDR3 protein: CASSPWTDLNTEAFF. DNA for the CDR3: TGCGCCAGCAGCCCTTGGACAGATTTGAACACTGAAGCTTTCTTT.

This chain connects TRBV9 to TRBJ2-2; D is possibly TRBD1 (6 bases). Germline V gene sequence: CDR1 SGDLS, CDR2 YYNGEE. This CDR3 has 13 amino acids. V gave up 4 bases and J gave up 5 bases, with 9 bases separating them. Here the CDR3 reads CASSRTGTGELFF. DNA for the CDR3: TGTGCCAGCAGCCGCACAGGGACCGGGGAGCTGTTTTTT.

This chain uses TRBV9 with TRBJ1-5; D unresolved. Trimming removed 2 bases from V and 9 bases from J, with 12 bases in between. Germline CDR1 and CDR2: SGDLS and YYNGEE. This CDR3 is built from 13 residues. CDR3 region: CASSVDDTSPQHF. CDR3 DNA sequence: TGTGCCAGCAGCGTCGATGACACCTCGCCCCAGCATTTT.

The rearrangement joins TRBV18 to TRBJ1-6; TRBD1 matches at 8 bases. Germline V CDR1 and CDR2: KGHSH, LQKENI. V lost 5 bases, J lost 8 bases, and 8 bases stayed unmatched. This CDR3 comprises 15 residues. The CDR3: CASSGTTGGDSPLHF. Here the CDR3 DNA reads TGTGCCAGCTCAGGAACAACAGGGGGGGATTCACCCCTCCACTTT.

The chain has TRBV5-4 and TRBJ2-5; TRBD2 agrees at 7 bases. V lost 1 base and J lost 5; bases outside the gene matches: 5. The CDR3 loop spans 14 amino acids. Per the germline V gene, CDR1 is SGHNT and CDR2 is YYREEE (reference sequence). CDR3 nucleotides: TGTGCCAGCAGCTTGACTAGCGCACTTGAGACCCAGTACTTC. This codes for CASSLTSALETQYF.

The J gene is TRBJ1-1, the V gene TRBV19; a weak D match, TRBD1 (6 bases). The V and J ends lost 0 bases and 0 bases respectively, with 11 bases between them. Germline loops: CDR1 LNHDA, CDR2 SQIVND (reference sequence). The CDR3 consists of 16 residues. The CDR3 loop reads CASSIDGQGLNTEAFF. CDR3 DNA sequence: TGTGCCAGTAGTATAGATGGGCAGGGGCTGAACACTGAAGCTTTCTTT.

The V and J genes are TRBV27 and TRBJ2-1; 10 bases are shared with TRBD2. The junction had 9 bases not matched to a gene; V was cut back by 8 bases and J by 8 bases. The V gene's germline CDR1 is MNHEY and CDR2 SMNVEV (reference sequence). This CDR3 has 14 amino acids. CDR3: CASSSGSVRYEQFF. Written as DNA, the CDR3 is TGTGCCAGCTCTAGCGGGAGTGTTAGGTATGAGCAGTTCTTC.

The chain employs TRBV5-1 and TRBJ2-3; TRBD2 matches 8 bases. Germline assignment: CDR1 SGHRS and CDR2 YFSETQ. The CDR3 spans 16 residues. V trimming: 1 base; J trimming: 7 bases; junction bases outside the gene matches: 11. Here the CDR3 DNA reads TGCGCCAGCAGCTTGCTCGGGGGGGCGCGGGAATATACGCAGTATTTT. This encodes CASSLLGGAREYTQYF.

The chain carries TRBV7-9 and TRBJ2-1, with 8 bases aligning to TRBD1. This CDR3 has 15 amino acids. The germline V gene has CDR1 SEHNR and CDR2 FQNEAQ (reference sequence). V lost 5 bases, J lost 7 bases, and 10 bases stayed unmatched. The CDR3 DNA follows: TGTGCCAGCAGCCTAGACCAGGGGGCGAGGAATGAGCAGTTCTTC. Its translation is CASSLDQGARNEQFF.

The chain employs TRBV4-3 and TRBJ1-4, with 8 bases that match TRBD1. V lost 3 bases and J lost 5; bases outside the gene matches: 2. From germline, CDR1 is LGHNA and CDR2 YSLEER. CDR3 length: 14 amino acids. The CDR3 reads CASSHQGANEKLFF. The CDR3, as DNA: TGCGCCAGCAGCCACCAGGGGGCGAATGAAAAACTGTTTTTT.

This chain joins TRBV5-1 and TRBJ1-1; 11 bases map to TRBD1. The CDR3 spans 13 residues. Germline V gene data show CDR1 as SGHRS and CDR2 as YFSETQ. The V gene end was trimmed by 0 bases and the J gene end by 8 bases; junction bases not matched to a gene: 0. In DNA, the CDR3 is TGCGCCAGCAGCTTGGGGGACAGGGGGGAAGCTTTCTTT. As protein: CASSLGDRGEAFF.

The CDR3 bases are TGTGCCAGCAGCTTGGCCGGGGGGCGCGAGCAGTACTTC. This codes for CASSLAGGREQYF. This rearrangement joins TRBV5-6 to TRBJ2-7; TRBD2 is a possible D gene (7 bases). CDR1 SGHDT and CDR2 YYEEEE come from the germline V gene. This CDR3 is 13 amino acids long. V was shortened by 0 bases and J by 6 bases, with 10 bases between the two germline ends.

Turning to this clone: Other DNA sequences in this sample translate to the same CDR3. The chain carries TRBV5-5 and TRBJ1-2; TRBD1 is a possible D gene (6 bases). Germline loops: CDR1 SGHKS, CDR2 YYEKEE (reference sequence). The V gene lost 4 bases and the J gene lost 3 bases, with 10 bases spanning the gap. The CDR3 extends over 13 amino acids. CDR3 coding DNA: TGTGCCAGCAGCATACAGGGCGACTATGGCTACACCTTC. This gives the protein CASSIQGDYGYTF.

In DNA, the CDR3 is TGCGCCAGCAGCCTCGAAGGGTCGGGGGGTATCGAGACCCAGTACTTC. Amino acid sequence: CASSLEGSGGIETQYF. V and J are TRBV4-1 and TRBJ2-5; 7 bases are shared with TRBD2. V gave up 4 bases and J gave up 5 bases; unmatched junction bases: 13. Germline CDR1 is MGHRA and CDR2 is YSYEKL. The CDR3 runs to 16 residues.

The J gene is TRBJ2-3, the V gene TRBV9; TRBD2 matches 7 bases. Germline trimming cut 0 bases from V and 3 bases from J; bases unmatched to any gene: 4. CDR1 SGDLS and CDR2 YYNGEE come from the germline V gene. This CDR3 comprises 15 residues. CDR3: CASSVGLAETDTQYF. CDR3 nucleotide sequence: TGTGCCAGCAGCGTAGGTCTAGCGGAGACAGATACGCAGTATTTT. Full variable domain (outside the CDR3, taken from reference TRBV9 and TRBJ2-3): DSGVTQTPKHLITATGQRVTLRCSPRSGDLSVYWYQQSLDQGLQFLIQYYNGEERAKGNILERFSAQQFPDLHSELNLSSLELGDSALYFCASSVGLAETDTQYFGPGTRLTVL.

This sequence joins TRBV19 and TRBJ2-7; 7 nucleotides agree with TRBD2. This CDR3 spans 13 amino acids. Germline values: CDR1 LNHDA, CDR2 SQIVND (reference sequence). Trimming at V came to 5 bases and at J to 4 bases, leaving 5 bases not matched to a gene. In DNA, the CDR3 is TGTGCCAGTAGTGGTCAGGGAGGGTACGAGCAGTACTTC. Its protein is CASSGQGGYEQYF. The variable domain in full, completed from reference TRBV19 and TRBJ2-7, reads DGGITQSPKYLFRKEGQNVTLSCEQNLNHDAMYWYRQDPGQGLRLIYYSQIVNDFQKGDIAEGYSVSREKKESFPLTVTSAQKNPTAFYLCASSGQGGYEQYFGPGTRLTVT.

The chain carries TRBV7-9 and TRBJ2-1; 9 positions match TRBD1. The CDR3 has 14 residues. Per germline, CDR1 SEHNR and CDR2 FQNEAQ (reference sequence). V was pared by 5 bases and J by 6 bases, with 5 bases of the junction left unmatched. The CDR3 protein is CASSHRDRVNEQFF. DNA for the CDR3: TGTGCCAGCAGCCACCGGGACAGGGTCAATGAGCAGTTCTTC.

The CDR3 protein is CAWSDGQYNEKLFF. The CDR3 coding sequence is TGTGCCTGGAGCGACGGACAGTATAATGAAAAACTGTTTTTT. The chain recombines TRBV30 with TRBJ1-4, with D possibly being TRBD1 (6 bases). This CDR3 is 14 amino acids long. CDR1 is GTSNPN and CDR2 is SVGIG in the germline V gene (reference sequence). V lost 3 bases and J lost 4, with 12 bases in between.

The J gene is TRBJ1-2, the V gene TRBV5-4, with 8 bases identical to TRBD1. Germline V gene lookup returns CDR1 SGHNT and CDR2 YYREEE (reference sequence). CDR3 length: 12 residues. V gave up 0 bases and J gave up 13 bases; unmatched junction bases: 5. The CDR3 protein is CASSLAGQGSTF. Here the CDR3 DNA reads TGTGCCAGCAGCTTGGCCGGACAGGGATCCACCTTC.